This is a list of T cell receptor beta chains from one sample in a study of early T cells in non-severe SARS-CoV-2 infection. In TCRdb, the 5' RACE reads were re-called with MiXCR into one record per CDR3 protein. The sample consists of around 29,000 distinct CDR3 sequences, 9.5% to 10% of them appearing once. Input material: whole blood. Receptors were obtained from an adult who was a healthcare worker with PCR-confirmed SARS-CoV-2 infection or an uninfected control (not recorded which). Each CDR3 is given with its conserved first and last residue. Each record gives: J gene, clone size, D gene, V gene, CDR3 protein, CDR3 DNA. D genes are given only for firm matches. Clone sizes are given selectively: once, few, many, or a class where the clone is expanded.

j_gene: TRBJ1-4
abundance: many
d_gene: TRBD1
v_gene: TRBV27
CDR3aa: CASSFGQGETEKLFF
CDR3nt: TGTGCCAGCAGTTTCGGACAGGGCGAGACTGAAAAACTGTTTTTT

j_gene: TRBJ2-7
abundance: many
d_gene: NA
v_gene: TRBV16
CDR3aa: CASSLEAEQYF
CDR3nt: TGTGCCAGCAGCTTGGAGGCCGAGCAGTACTTC

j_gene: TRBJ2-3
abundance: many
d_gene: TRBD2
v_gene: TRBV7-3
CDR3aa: CASSLIPRGATDTQYF
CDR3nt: TGTGCCAGCAGCTTAATTCCGCGGGGGGCCACAGATACGCAGTATTTT

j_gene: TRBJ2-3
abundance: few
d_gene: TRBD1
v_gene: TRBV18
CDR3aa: CASSPQGASGTDTQYF
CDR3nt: TGTGCCAGCTCACCACAGGGGGCGTCGGGCACAGATACGCAGTATTTT

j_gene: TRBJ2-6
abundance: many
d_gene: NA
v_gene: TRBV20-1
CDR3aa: CSANSVRSGANVLTF
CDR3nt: TGCAGTGCTAATAGCGTCCGCTCTGGGGCCAACGTCCTGACTTTC

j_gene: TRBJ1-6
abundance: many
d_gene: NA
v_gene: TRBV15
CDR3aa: CATSRRFSPLHF
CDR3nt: TGTGCCACCAGCAGAAGGTTTTCACCCCTCCACTTT

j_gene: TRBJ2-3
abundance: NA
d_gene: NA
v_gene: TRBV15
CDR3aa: CATANSDTQYF
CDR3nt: TGTGCCACTGCTAATTCAGATACGCAGTATTTT

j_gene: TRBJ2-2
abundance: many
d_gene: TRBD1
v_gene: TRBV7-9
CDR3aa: CASSRQGDTGELFF
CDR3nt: TGTGCCAGCAGCCGACAGGGTGACACCGGGGAGCTGTTTTTT

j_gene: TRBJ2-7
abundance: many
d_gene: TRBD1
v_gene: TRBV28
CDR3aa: CASSLRAGGFYEQYF
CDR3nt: TGTGCCAGCAGTTTGCGCGCAGGGGGTTTCTACGAGCAGTACTTC

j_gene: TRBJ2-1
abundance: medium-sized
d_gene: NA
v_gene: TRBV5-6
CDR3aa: CASSFSTERRTNEQFF
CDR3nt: TGTGCCAGCAGCTTTTCGACTGAGCGGAGGACGAATGAGCAGTTCTTC

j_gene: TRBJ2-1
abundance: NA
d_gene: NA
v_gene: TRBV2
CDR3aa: CASSGRGVYNEQFF
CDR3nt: TGTGCCAGCAGTGGGCGGGGTGTCTACAATGAGCAGTTCTTC

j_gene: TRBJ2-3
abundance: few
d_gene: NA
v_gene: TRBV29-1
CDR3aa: CSVLGTDTQYF
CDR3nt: TGCAGCGTTTTAGGGACAGATACGCAGTATTTT

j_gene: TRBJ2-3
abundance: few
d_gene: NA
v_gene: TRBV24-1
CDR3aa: CATSDQVTGTDTQYF
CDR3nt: TGTGCCACCAGTGACCAAGTTACAGGGACAGATACGCAGTATTTT

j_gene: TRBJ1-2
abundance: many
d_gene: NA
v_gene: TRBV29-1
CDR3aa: CSGRVSYGYTF
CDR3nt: TGCAGCGGAAGAGTATCCTATGGCTACACCTTC

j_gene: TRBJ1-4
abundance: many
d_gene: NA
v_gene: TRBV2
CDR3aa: CASTRQGVTNEKLFF
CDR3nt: TGTGCCAGCACACGCCAGGGTGTAACTAATGAAAAACTGTTTTTT

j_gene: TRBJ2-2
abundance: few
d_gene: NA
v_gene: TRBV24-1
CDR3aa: CATSGLLNTGELFF
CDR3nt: TGTGCCACCAGTGGTCTGCTGAACACCGGGGAGCTGTTTTTT

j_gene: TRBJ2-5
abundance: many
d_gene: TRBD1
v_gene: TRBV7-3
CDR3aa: CASSREGALQETQYF
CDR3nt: TGTGCCAGCAGCCGCGAGGGGGCACTCCAAGAGACCCAGTACTTC

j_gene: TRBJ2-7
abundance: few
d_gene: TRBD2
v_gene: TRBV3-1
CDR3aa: CASSATGSGGFYEQYF
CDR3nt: TGTGCCAGCAGCGCTACGGGTAGCGGGGGGTTCTACGAGCAGTACTTC

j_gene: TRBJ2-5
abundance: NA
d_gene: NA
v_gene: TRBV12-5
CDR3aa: CASGFVRPPQYF
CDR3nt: TGTGCTAGTGGTTTCGTACGGCCGCCCCAGTACTTC

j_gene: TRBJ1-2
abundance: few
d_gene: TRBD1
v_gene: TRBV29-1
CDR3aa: CSVEGQTYGYTF
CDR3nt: TGCAGCGTTGAGGGACAGACCTATGGCTACACCTTC

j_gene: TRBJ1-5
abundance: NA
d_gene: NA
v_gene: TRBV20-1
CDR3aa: CSASGDASNQPQHF
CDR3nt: TGCAGTGCTAGTGGCGACGCGAGCAATCAGCCCCAGCATTTT

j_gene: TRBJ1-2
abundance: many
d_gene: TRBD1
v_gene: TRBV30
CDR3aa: CAWSLGQGVTF
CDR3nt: TGTGCCTGGAGTCTTGGACAGGGTGTTACCTTC

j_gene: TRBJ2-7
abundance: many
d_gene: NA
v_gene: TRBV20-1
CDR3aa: CSAQGQVSYEQYF
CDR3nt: TGCAGTGCCCAGGGGCAGGTCTCCTACGAGCAGTACTTC

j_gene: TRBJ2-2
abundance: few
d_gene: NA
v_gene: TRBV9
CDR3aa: CASSVGTVNTGELFF
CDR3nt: TGTGCCAGCAGCGTAGGAACGGTGAACACCGGGGAGCTGTTTTTT

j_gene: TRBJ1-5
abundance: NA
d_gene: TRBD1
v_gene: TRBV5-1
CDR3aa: CASSLGTGTGGNQPQHF
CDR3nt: TGCGCCAGCAGCTTAGGGACAGGGACCGGGGGCAATCAGCCCCAGCATTTT

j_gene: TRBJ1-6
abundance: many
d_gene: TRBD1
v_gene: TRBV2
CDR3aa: CASGPGQGGTPLHF
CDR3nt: TGTGCCAGCGGGCCGGGACAGGGGGGTACACCCCTCCACTTT

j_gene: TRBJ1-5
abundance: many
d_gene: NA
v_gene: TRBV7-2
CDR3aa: CASSPGNNQPQHF
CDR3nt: TGTGCCAGCAGCCCCGGAAACAATCAGCCCCAGCATTTT

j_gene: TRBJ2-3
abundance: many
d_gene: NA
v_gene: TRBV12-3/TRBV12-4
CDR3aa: CASSYGDSTDTQYF
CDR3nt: TGTGCCAGCAGTTACGGGGACAGCACAGATACGCAGTATTTT

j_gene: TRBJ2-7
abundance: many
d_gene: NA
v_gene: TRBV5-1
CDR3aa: CASSLGGDEQYF
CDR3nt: TGCGCCAGCAGCTTGGGGGGGGACGAGCAGTACTTC

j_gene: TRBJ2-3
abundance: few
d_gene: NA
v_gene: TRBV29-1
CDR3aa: CSVEDPGRVLVDTQYF
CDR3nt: TGCAGCGTTGAAGATCCGGGCAGGGTGTTGGTAGATACGCAGTATTTT

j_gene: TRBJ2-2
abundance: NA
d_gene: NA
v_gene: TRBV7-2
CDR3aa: CASRRGEASVGELFF
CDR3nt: TGTGCCAGCAGGAGAGGGGAAGCCTCCGTAGGGGAGCTGTTTTTT

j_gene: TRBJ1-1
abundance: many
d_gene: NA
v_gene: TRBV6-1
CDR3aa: CASSARRDKAEAFF
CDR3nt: TGTGCCAGCAGTGCCCGACGGGATAAGGCTGAAGCTTTCTTT

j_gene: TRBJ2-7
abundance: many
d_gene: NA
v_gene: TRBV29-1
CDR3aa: CSVELNYEQYF
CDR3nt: TGCAGCGTAGAGTTGAACTACGAGCAGTACTTC

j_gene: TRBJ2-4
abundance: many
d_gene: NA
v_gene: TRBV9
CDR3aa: CASSAETGENIQYF
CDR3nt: TGTGCCAGCAGCGCCGAAACGGGCGAAAACATTCAGTACTTC

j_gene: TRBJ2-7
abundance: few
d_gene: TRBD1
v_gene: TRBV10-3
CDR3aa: CAISQGDRTYEQYF
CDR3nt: TGTGCCATCAGCCAGGGGGACAGGACCTACGAGCAGTACTTC

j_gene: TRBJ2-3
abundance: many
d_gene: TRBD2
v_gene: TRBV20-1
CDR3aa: CSALTSGEGDTQYF
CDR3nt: TGCAGTGCTCTTACTAGCGGGGAAGGGGATACGCAGTATTTT

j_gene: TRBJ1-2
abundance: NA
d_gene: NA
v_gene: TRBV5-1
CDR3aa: CASSLTVPNYGYTF
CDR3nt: TGCGCCAGCAGCTTGACAGTACCTAACTATGGCTACACCTTC

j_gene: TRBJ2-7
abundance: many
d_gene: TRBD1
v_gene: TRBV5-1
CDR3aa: CASGTGDGEQYF
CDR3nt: TGCGCCAGCGGGACAGGGGACGGCGAGCAGTACTTC

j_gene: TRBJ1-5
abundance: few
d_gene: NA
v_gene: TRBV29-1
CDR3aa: CSATTALNQPQHF
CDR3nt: TGCAGCGCCACAACGGCACTGAATCAGCCCCAGCATTTT

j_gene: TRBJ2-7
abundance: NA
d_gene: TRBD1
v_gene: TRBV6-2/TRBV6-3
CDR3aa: CASSDKTPGQIYEQYF
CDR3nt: TGTGCCAGCAGTGATAAAACACCGGGACAGATCTACGAGCAGTACTTC

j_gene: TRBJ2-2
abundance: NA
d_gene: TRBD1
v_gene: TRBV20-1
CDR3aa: CSARDRDRASTGELFF
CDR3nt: TGCAGTGCTAGGGACCGGGACAGGGCATCCACCGGGGAGCTGTTTTTT

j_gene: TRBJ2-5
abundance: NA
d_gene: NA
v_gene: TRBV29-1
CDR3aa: CSVGVETQYF
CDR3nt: TGCAGCGTTGGTGTGGAGACCCAGTACTTC

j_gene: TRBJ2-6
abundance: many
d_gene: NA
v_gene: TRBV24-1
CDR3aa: CATSAAGANVLTF
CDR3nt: TGTGCCACCAGTGCAGCCGGGGCCAACGTCCTGACTTTC

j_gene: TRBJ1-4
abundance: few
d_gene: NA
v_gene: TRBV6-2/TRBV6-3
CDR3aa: CASRSTGGGEKLFF
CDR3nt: TGTGCCAGCAGATCTACAGGTGGTGGTGAAAAACTGTTTTTT

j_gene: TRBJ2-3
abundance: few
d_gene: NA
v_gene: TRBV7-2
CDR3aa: CASSPKEDTQYF
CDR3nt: TGTGCCAGCAGCCCAAAGGAAGATACGCAGTATTTT

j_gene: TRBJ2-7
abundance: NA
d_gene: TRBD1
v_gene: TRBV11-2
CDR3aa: CASSLTDRATYEQCF
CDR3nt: TGTGCCAGCAGCCTAACCGACAGGGCTACCTACGAGCAGTGCTTC

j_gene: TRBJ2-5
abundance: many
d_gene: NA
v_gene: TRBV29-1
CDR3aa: CSVVQGQETQYF
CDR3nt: TGCAGCGTTGTGCAGGGGCAAGAGACCCAGTACTTC